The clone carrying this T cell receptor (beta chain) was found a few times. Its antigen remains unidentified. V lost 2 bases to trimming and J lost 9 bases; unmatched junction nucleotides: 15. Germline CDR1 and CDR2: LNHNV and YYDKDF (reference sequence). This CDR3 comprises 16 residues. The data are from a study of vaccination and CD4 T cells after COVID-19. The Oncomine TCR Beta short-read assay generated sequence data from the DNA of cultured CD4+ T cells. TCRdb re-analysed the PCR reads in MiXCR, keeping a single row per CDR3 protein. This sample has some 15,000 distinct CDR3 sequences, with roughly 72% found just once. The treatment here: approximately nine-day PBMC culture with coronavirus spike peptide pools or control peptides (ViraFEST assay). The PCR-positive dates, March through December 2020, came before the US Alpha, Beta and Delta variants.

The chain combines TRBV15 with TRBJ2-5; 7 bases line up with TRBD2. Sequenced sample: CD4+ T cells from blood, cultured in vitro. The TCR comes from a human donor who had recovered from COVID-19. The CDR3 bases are TGTGCCACCAGCAGACAACCCGGGCTAGCGGTCCTGCCCCAGTACTTC. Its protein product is CATSRQPGLAVLPQYF.